The clone carrying this TCR beta chain was counted only a few times. The gene names given are mouse names. Read coverage stops 3 residues before the CDR3 terminus; the germline J gene supplies the remainder. Cutaneous lymph node cells were pooled, and they were sorted using CD4, CD8alpha, NKG2D, NKG2ACE and other markers. The data stem from a study of CD8+ T cells in alopecia areata. Background on the study: Skin-grafted approximately 7-11-week-old female C3H/HeJ mice received tissue from roughly 6-12-month-old C3H/HeJ donors with spontaneous alopecia.

cDNA prepared by RNA extraction and subsequent reverse transcription served as the template for sequencing. Sequencing used immunoSEQ multiplex PCR; TCRdb keeps in-frame clones, though not all of them. The repertoire yields roughly 260,000 clones, none seen only once; the top ten contain more than 0.95%. The CDR3 is made up of 16 amino acids. V trimming: 1 base; J trimming: 3 bases; junction bases outside the gene matches: 2. Germline-derived CDR1 and CDR2 are NSQYPW and LRSPGD (reference sequence). The chain recombines TRBV1 with TRBJ1-6; 8 nucleotides line up with TRBD1. TRBJ1-6 is placed among ORFs of uncertain function. The sequenced sample consisted of CD4+ T cells sorted from a lymph node. This clonotype was sampled from a C3H/HeJ mouse with alopecia areata. Mice of this strain are of MHC haplotype H2-k. CDR3 region: CTCSAGQGIYNSPLYF. The sequenced part of the CDR3 DNA is TGCACCTGCAGTGCAGGACAGGGGATCTATAATTCGCCC.